A single T cell receptor (beta chain) is shown here with its context. The data belong to a study of cytomegalovirus exposure and HLA in healthy donors. In nominal health when sampled, donors likely had unrecorded immune exposures nonetheless. In the PCR, 60 Vbeta and 13 Jbeta primers were used. Using immunoSEQ multiplex PCR, the repertoire was profiled, and TCRdb retains in-frame clones only, with some absent. The table has about 140,000 clones, around 80% seen once; the top ten hold roughly 2.2%. This clonotype originated in a man aged 25 to 40 in good health and CMV-seronegative. The sequenced sample consisted of PBMCs.

CDR3 sequence: CAWSVQGAYGANVLTF. DNA of the CDR3: TGTGCCTGGAGTGTACAGGGGGCGTACGGGGCCAACGTCCTGACTTTC. This chain links TRBV30 with TRBJ2-6, with 9 positions matching TRBD1. Looked up from germline, CDR1 is GTSNPN and CDR2 is SVGIG (reference sequence). The trim removed 0 bases at V and 4 bases at J, leaving 4 bases unmatched. The CDR3 is made up of 16 amino acids. Together with reference TRBV30 and TRBJ2-6, the CDR3 gives the full variable domain: SQTIHQWPATLVQPVGSPLSLECTVEGTSNPNLYWYRQAAGRGLQLLFYSVGIGQISSEVPQNLSASRPQDRQFILSSKKLLLSDSGFYLCAWSVQGAYGANVLTFGAGSRLTVL.